These T cell receptor beta chains were read from a single sample in a study of T cell repertoires in cytomegalovirus infection. Antigens for these TCRs are unknown. MiXCR was run by TCRdb on the reads, yielding one entry per CDR3 protein. The sample carries approximately 1,000,000 distinct CDR3 sequences, around 32% recorded once. The sequenced sample was cultured CD8+ T cells from PBMCs, obtained from culture after CMV antigen stimulation. The receptors were sampled from a human donor in good health (CMV status not recorded). Some clones in this sample may be carry-over from other donors' samples. The CDR3 runs from the conserved cysteine through the conserved F or W. A D gene is named only where the DNA matches it firmly. A clone size is listed for some rows: how often the clone was seen (once, few, many), or a class if it is expanded.

d_gene	abundance	v_gene	len	j_gene	CDR3nt	CDR3aa
TRBD2	-	TRBV10-3	20	TRBJ2-1	TGTGCCATCAGTGAAGGGTTAATGGGACTAGCGGGGGCTGTAAGGGATGAGCAGTTCTTC	CAISEGLMGLAGAVRDEQFF
-	few	TRBV20-1	15	TRBJ1-4	TGCAGTGCTAGAGATCGAGGTGAAGTCGATGAAAAACTGTTTTTT	CSARDRGEVDEKLFF
-	few	TRBV7-9	16	TRBJ1-5	TGTGCCAGCAGCGGGGACATTCTAAACCTAGATCAGCCCCAGCATTTT	CASSGDILNLDQPQHF
-	many	TRBV27	13	TRBJ1-2	TGTGCCAGCAGTTTACAGGTTAACTATGGCTACACCTTC	CASSLQVNYGYTF
TRBD1	-	TRBV4-2	15	TRBJ2-2	TGTGCCAGCAGCGGACAGGGGGAAGGCACCGGGGAGCTGTTTTTT	CASSGQGEGTGELFF
-	-	TRBV29-1	16	TRBJ2-1	TGCAGCGTTGAAGGATCGGCGGAGGGCGCCTACAATGAGCAGTTCTTC	CSVEGSAEGAYNEQFF
TRBD2	-	TRBV20-1	14	TRBJ2-1	TGCAGTGCCGAAGTCACTAGCGGTATGAATGAGCAGTTCTTC	CSAEVTSGMNEQFF
-	once	TRBV19	16	TRBJ1-5	TGTGCCAGTTTGGACGAGGGGACCTATAGCAATCAGCCCCAGCATTTT	CASLDEGTYSNQPQHF
-	few	TRBV4-1	15	TRBJ1-1	TGCGCCAGCAGCCAAGATATCGGGGGGAACACTGAAGCTTTCTTT	CASSQDIGGNTEAFF
TRBD2	many	TRBV5-1	22	TRBJ2-6	TGCGCCAGCAGCTCCTTTACTAGACTAGCGGGGGGTCACCGCTCTGGGGCCAACGTCCTGACTTTC	CASSSFTRLAGGHRSGANVLTF
-	-	TRBV27	14	TRBJ2-6	TGTGCCAGCAGTCAAATAGCTGGGGCCAACGTCCTGACTTTC	CASSQIAGANVLTF
TRBD1	-	TRBV20-1	15	TRBJ1-2	TGCAGTGCGCCGACAGGGCAACTTAACTTATATGGCTACACCTTC	CSAPTGQLNLYGYTF
-	few	TRBV6-5	17	TRBJ1-3	TGTGCCAGCAGTTACGGGACCATGGGCGTCTCTGGAAACACCATATATTTT	CASSYGTMGVSGNTIYF
-	-	TRBV6-2/TRBV6-3	16	TRBJ2-1	TGTGCCAGCAGTTACGCCACAGGGCTCCTGGGGAATGAGCAGTTCTTC	CASSYATGLLGNEQFF
-	few	TRBV20-1	18	TRBJ1-1	TGCAGTGCTAGAGTCGGCGCCCACAGGGCAGCCCTGAACACTGAAGCTTTCTTT	CSARVGAHRAALNTEAFF
-	-	TRBV19	15	TRBJ1-5	TGTGCCAGTCGCGAGGGGGGATATAGCAATCAGCCCCAGCATTTT	CASREGGYSNQPQHF
TRBD1	many	TRBV27	14	TRBJ1-6	TGTGCCAGCAGCTTCACAGGGGGTTCCTCACCCCTCCACTTT	CASSFTGGSSPLHF
TRBD2	-	TRBV7-9	15	TRBJ2-5	TGTGCCAGCAGAGCACTAGCGGGGGTGCAAGAGACCCAGTACTTC	CASRALAGVQETQYF
TRBD2	-	TRBV11-3	16	TRBJ2-3	TGTGCCAGCAGCTCTCTAGCGGGGGCCCGCACAGATACGCAGTATTTT	CASSSLAGARTDTQYF
TRBD2	few	TRBV6-1	15	TRBJ2-7	TGTGCCAGCAGTCCCCTGGGGGGGGGAGACTACGAGCAGTACTTC	CASSPLGGGDYEQYF
TRBD1	-	TRBV9	18	TRBJ1-2	TGTGCCAGCAGCGCAGACACAGGGGCGCTCCCATACTTCGATGGCTACACCTTC	CASSADTGALPYFDGYTF
-	many	TRBV6-1	15	TRBJ1-6	TGTGCCAGCAGGGTCTCGAGCTCCTATAATTCACCCCTCCACTTT	CASRVSSSYNSPLHF
-	-	TRBV10-3	15	TRBJ1-2	TGTGCCATCAGTGAGTGGCAGGGCCTTGACTATGGCTACACCTTC	CAISEWQGLDYGYTF
-	-	TRBV2	16	TRBJ1-1	TGTGCCAGCAGTGAAGCGCCCCCCCATCTGAACACTGAAGCTTTCTTT	CASSEAPPHLNTEAFF